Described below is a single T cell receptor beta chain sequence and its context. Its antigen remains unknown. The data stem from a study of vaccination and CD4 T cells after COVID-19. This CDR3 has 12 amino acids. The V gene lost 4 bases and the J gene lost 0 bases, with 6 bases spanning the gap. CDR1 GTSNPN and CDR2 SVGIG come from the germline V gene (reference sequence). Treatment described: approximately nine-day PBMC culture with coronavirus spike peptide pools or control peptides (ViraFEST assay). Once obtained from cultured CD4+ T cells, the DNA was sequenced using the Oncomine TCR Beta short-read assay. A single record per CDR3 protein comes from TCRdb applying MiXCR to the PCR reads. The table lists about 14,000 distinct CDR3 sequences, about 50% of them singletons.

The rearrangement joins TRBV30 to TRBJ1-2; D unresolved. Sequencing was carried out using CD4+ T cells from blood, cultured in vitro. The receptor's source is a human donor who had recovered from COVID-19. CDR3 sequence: CAWTKTNYGYTF. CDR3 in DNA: TGTGCCTGGACCAAAACTAACTATGGCTACACCTTC.